This paragraph covers one TCR beta chain sequence. No antigen is known for it. With 60 Vbeta and 13 Jbeta primers, the PCR was carried out. Sequencing was performed with immunoSEQ multiplex PCR; in TCRdb, only in-frame clones are kept and a portion is missing. The repertoire includes 150,000 to 200,000 clones, around 79% of them detected once, and 6% to 8% sits in the top ten. The junction had 6 bases not matched to a gene; V was cut back by 3 bases and J by 5 bases. The length of the CDR3 is 14 residues. Germline assignment: CDR1 SQVTM and CDR2 ANQGSEA. These data come from a study of cytomegalovirus exposure and HLA in healthy donors. Study-wide findings and caveats: Upon later analysis, TCR association rates were observed to vary by HLA locus, being highest for DRB1 and lowest for HLA-C.

What was sequenced was PBMCs. The clonotype comes from a male donor in good health and CMV-seropositive. The rearrangement links TRBV29-1 to TRBJ1-2; 10 positions match TRBD1. CDR3 amino acids: CSVDDRGRGYGYTF. The CDR3 nucleotides read TGCAGCGTTGATGACAGGGGGCGGGGATATGGCTACACCTTC.